Included here is one T cell receptor beta chain sequence, with context. This clonotype has more than one count but fewer than ten. No antigen is known for it. Base qualities were left out, and no much larger clone turns up one base away. The data stem from a study of T-cell reconstitution after alpha-beta-depleted transplantation in children (dated by TCRdb to 2015 to 2016). A note on the overall study: Using TCR repertoire profiling, the study quantitatively followed how T-cell immune reconstitution unfolded in children after TCRalphabeta/CD19-depleted allogeneic hematopoietic cell transplantation.

The receptor library was made with PCR. The sample was run on an Illumina HiSeq 2500. TCR library preparation used molecular barcoding, with unique molecular identifiers applied to normalize quantification of the TCRbeta repertoire. The public reads were reanalyzed by TCRdb: fastp trimming at Q25, MiXCR alignment, in-frame beta chains only. Records with the same CDR3 protein are collapsed into one entry carrying the most frequent genes and DNA. Across this sample there are 450,000 to 600,000 distinct CDR3 sequences, with roughly 18% seen only once. The top ten clones comprise around 3.3% of the sample. The CDR3 holds 18 amino acids from the cysteine to the phenylalanine. Only the CDR3 part of the read is kept: 54 bases, read in frame from the first base. CDR1 is given as SGHTA and CDR2 as FQGTGA, both from the germline V gene. V lost 5 bases and J lost 1 base; the stretch between them is 21 bases long.

Sequencing was performed on PBMCs from the stem cell graft donor, taken from the stem cell graft. The chain is encoded by TRBV7-3 joined to TRBJ2-4, and the D gene may be TRBD2, 5 bases matching. This sequence was found in a human donor who donated a stem cell graft to a child with acute lymphoblastic leukemia. The encoded CDR3 is CASSPGTLLGGAKNIQYF. In nucleotide form, the sequence is TGTGCCAGCAGCCCCGGAACACTGCTCGGCGGGGCCAAAAACATTCAGTACTTC.